This T cell receptor (beta chain) was retrieved from a study of blood T cell repertoires in COVID-19. Study as a whole: The samples span acute and convalescent COVID-19 from the United States, Italy and Spain. Sources were T cells, B-cell-depleted T cells, or PBMCs; the material itself was cDNA or gDNA.

V lost 2 bases, J lost 7 bases, and 13 bases stayed unmatched. The CDR3 is 17 residues long. Germline CDR1 and CDR2: SGHDN and FVKESK. In the original analysis: Researchers report that nucleated cell counts were estimated from reference gene primer amplification. Produced via immunoSEQ multiplex PCR; TCRdb's table is partial and in-frame only. V and J calls and clone size follow that table, whereas D and trimming were derived from the DNA. The sample includes under 350,000 clones, 85% seen only once; the top ten take just over 7%. This chain joins TRBV14 and TRBJ2-1; 8 bases agree with TRBD2. Source material: peripheral blood. The receptor was isolated from a human donor in a cohort sampled during active COVID-19. CDR3 residues: CASSQRFVIAGHNEQFF. Written as DNA, the CDR3 is TGTGCCAGCAGCCAAAGGTTCGTTATAGCGGGGCATAATGAGCAGTTCTTC.